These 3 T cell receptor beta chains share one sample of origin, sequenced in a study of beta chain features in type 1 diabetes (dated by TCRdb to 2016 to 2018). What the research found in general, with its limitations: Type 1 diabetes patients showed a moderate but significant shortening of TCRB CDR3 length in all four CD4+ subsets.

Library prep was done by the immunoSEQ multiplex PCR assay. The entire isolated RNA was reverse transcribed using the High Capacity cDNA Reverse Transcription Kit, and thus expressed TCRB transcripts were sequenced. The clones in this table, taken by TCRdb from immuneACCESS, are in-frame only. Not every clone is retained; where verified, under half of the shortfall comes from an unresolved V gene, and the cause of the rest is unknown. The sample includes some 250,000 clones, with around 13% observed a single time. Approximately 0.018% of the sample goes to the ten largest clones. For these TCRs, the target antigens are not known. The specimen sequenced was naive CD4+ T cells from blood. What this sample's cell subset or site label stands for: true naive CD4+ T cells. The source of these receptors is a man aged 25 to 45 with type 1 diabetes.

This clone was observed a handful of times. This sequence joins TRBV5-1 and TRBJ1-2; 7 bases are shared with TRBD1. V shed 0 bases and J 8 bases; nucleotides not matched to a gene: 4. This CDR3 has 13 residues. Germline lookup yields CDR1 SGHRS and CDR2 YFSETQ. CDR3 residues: CASSLDRGRGYTF. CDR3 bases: TGCGCCAGCAGCTTGGACAGGGGTCGCGGCTACACCTTC.

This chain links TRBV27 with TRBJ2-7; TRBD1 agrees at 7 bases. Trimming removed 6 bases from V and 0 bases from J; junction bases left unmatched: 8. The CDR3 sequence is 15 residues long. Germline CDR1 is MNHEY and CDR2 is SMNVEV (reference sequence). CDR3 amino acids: CASSQMDRTSYEQYF. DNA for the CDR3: TGTGCCAGCAGCCAAATGGACAGGACCTCCTACGAGCAGTACTTC.

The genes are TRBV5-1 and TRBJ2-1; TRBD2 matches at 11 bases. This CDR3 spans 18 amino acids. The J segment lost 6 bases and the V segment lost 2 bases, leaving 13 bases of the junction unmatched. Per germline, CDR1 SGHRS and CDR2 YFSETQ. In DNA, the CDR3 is TGCGCCAGCAGCTTTTGGCTAGCGGGAGGCCCAGTCAGCAATGAGCAGTTCTTC. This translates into CASSFWLAGGPVSNEQFF.